This TCR beta chain was captured in a study of cytomegalovirus exposure and HLA in healthy donors. Study results and caveats: When analyzed later, a missense DCLRE1C variant was found to be linked to TCR beta V- and J-gene trimming.

The PCR employed 60 Vbeta primers together with 13 Jbeta primers. Measured with immunoSEQ multiplex PCR; TCRdb has only the in-frame clones, and not every one. The sample yields about 94,000 clones, approximately 7.1% seen once. In this sample, this clone turned up a few times. The antigen remains undetermined. V was clipped by 1 base and J by 10 bases, with 14 bases between them. The CDR3 loop spans 14 amino acids. The germline gives CDR1 MNHNS, CDR2 SASEGT. This clonotype originated in a man aged 50 to 60 in good health and CMV-seronegative. The sequencing input was PBMCs. The chain joins TRBV6-1 to TRBJ2-1, with TRBD1 as a possible D gene (5 bases). The CDR3 sequence: CASSEVGAATEQFF. The CDR3, as DNA: TGTGCCAGCAGTGAAGTTGGGGCCGCAACGGAGCAGTTCTTC.